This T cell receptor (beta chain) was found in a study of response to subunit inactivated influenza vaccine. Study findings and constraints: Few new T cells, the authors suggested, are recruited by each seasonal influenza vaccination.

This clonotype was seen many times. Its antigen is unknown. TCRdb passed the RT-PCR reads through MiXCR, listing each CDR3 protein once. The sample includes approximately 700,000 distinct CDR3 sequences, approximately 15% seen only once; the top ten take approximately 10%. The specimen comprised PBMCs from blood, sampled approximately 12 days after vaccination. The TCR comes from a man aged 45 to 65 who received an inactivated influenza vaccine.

CDR3 bases: TGCGCCAGCAGCCGGACCATGGACGGTAATTCACCCCTCCACTTT. Its protein is CASSRTMDGNSPLHF. V is TRBV4-3 and J is TRBJ1-6; D is ambiguous. The CDR3 loop spans 15 amino acids. The germline CDR1 and CDR2 sequences are LGHNA and YSLEER. V dropped 4 bases and J dropped 6 bases, with 13 bases sitting between them.